One and the same sample provided the 32 T cell receptor beta chains below, sequenced in a study of OX40 agonist ivuxolimab in advanced cancers. Clones were read by immunoSEQ multiplex PCR, and TCRdb kept only the in-frame ones, dropping some. The repertoire holds 55,000 to 85,000 clones, with roughly 87% as singletons. Specimen: CD4+ or CD8+ T cells sorted from blood, collected in a trial of the OX40 agonist ivuxolimab. These receptors were taken from an adult with an advanced solid tumor such as melanoma, head and neck, liver or kidney cancer.

The chain has TRBV9 and TRBJ2-3, with TRBD2 matching over 9 bases. The length of the CDR3 is 15 residues. The germline CDR1 and CDR2 sequences are SGDLS and YYNGEE. Germline trimming cut 3 bases from V and 2 bases from J; bases unmatched to any gene: 4. DNA of the CDR3: TGTGCCAGCAGCGCTCTAGCGGGGTTCACAGATACGCAGTATTTT. Protein product: CASSALAGFTDTQYF. Drawing the rest from reference TRBV9 and TRBJ2-3, the complete variable domain is DSGVTQTPKHLITATGQRVTLRCSPRSGDLSVYWYQQSLDQGLQFLIQYYNGEERAKGNILERFSAQQFPDLHSELNLSSLELGDSALYFCASSALAGFTDTQYFGPGTRLTVL.

This chain uses TRBV28 with TRBJ2-3; TRBD2 matches at 7 bases. V lost 11 bases, J lost 3 bases, and 8 bases stayed unmatched. Germline-derived CDR1 and CDR2 are MDHEN and SYDVKM. This CDR3 spans 13 amino acids. CDR3 nucleotide sequence: TGTGCCTATAGCGGGCTGGGGACAGATACGCAGTATTTT. Protein: CAYSGLGTDTQYF.

The V and J genes are TRBV6-5 and TRBJ1-1; D is undetermined. Germline CDR1 is MNHEY and CDR2 is SVGAGI. V lost 6 bases and J 1 base, leaving 9 bases between the germline ends. The CDR3 has 13 amino acids. The CDR3 region is CASSPGRNTEAFF. The CDR3 coding sequence is TGTGCCAGCAGCCCCGGGAGGAACACTGAAGCTTTCTTT.

This rearrangement joins TRBV7-2 to TRBJ2-7; weak D call: TRBD1 (5 bases). This CDR3 is 16 amino acids long. Germline-derived CDR1 and CDR2 are SGHTA and FQGNSA. Between the trimmed V and J ends, which lost 5 bases and 2 bases, there was a span of 19 bases. As DNA, the CDR3 is TGTGCCAGCAGCACCCAGGGAACCCCAGCCACCTACGAGCAGTACTTC. Amino acids: CASSTQGTPATYEQYF. Full variable domain (remainder filled in from reference TRBV7-2 and TRBJ2-7): GAGVSQSPSNKVTEKGKDVELRCDPISGHTALYWYRQSLGQGLEFLIYFQGNSAPDKSGLPSDRFSAERTGGSVSTLTIQRTQQEDSAVYLCASSTQGTPATYEQYFGPGTRLTVT.

The CDR3 DNA follows: TGTGCCAGCAGCTTACTTAGCAGTTCCCGCAATGAGCAGTTCTTC. Translating it yields CASSLLSSSRNEQFF. The gene calls are TRBV7-9 and TRBJ2-1; D remains unclear. CDR1 is SEHNR and CDR2 is FQNEAQ in the germline V gene (reference sequence). The V end was cut by 2 bases, the J end by 6 bases, with 14 bases between. The CDR3 is made up of 15 amino acids.

The V gene is TRBV6-6, the J gene TRBJ2-7; 9 nucleotides align to TRBD1. CDR1 is MNHNY, CDR2 SVGAGI, per germline (reference sequence). V was clipped by 6 bases and J by 0 bases; unmatched bases: 6. The length of the CDR3 is 15 residues. CDR3 sequence: CASSPGQGFSYEQYF. CDR3 DNA: TGTGCCAGCAGCCCGGGACAGGGCTTCTCCTACGAGCAGTACTTC.

The genes are TRBV7-9 and TRBJ1-1; 7 nucleotides agree with TRBD1. Germline CDR1 SEHNR, CDR2 FQNEAQ (reference sequence). This CDR3 is 15 amino acids long. V was clipped by 5 bases and J by 1 base; unmatched bases: 7. The CDR3 DNA follows: TGTGCCAGCAGCCTCCTGACAGGGTCGAACACTGAAGCTTTCTTT. As protein: CASSLLTGSNTEAFF.

The chain is built from TRBV2 and TRBJ1-4, with TRBD1 as a possible D gene (6 bases). Trimming took 6 bases from V and 5 from J, leaving 10 bases between them. Per germline, CDR1 SNHLY and CDR2 FYNNEI. This CDR3 spans 13 amino acids. CDR3 nucleotide sequence: TGTGCCAGCAGGGACAGTCAAAATGAAAAACTGTTTTTT. Protein product: CASRDSQNEKLFF.

This chain's CDR3 is CASQSGLSNTEAFF. For the CDR3, the DNA is TGTGCCAGCCAATCGGGGTTATCGAACACTGAAGCTTTCTTT. The gene calls are TRBV13 and TRBJ1-1; D not certain. V shed 8 bases and J shed 1 base, with 14 bases lying between them. The CDR3 spans 14 residues. Germline-derived CDR1 and CDR2 are PRHDT and FYEKMQ (reference sequence). The variable domain in full, with the rest retrieved from reference TRBV13 and TRBJ1-1, is AAGVIQSPRHLIKEKRETATLKCYPIPRHDTVYWYQQGPGQDPQFLISFYEKMQSDKGSIPDRFSAQQFSDYHSELNMSSLELGDSALYFCASQSGLSNTEAFFGQGTRLTVV.

The rearrangement joins TRBV7-9 to TRBJ2-7; 8 nucleotides align to TRBD1. CDR1 is SEHNR, CDR2 FQNEAQ, per germline (reference sequence). The CDR3 loop spans 16 amino acids. V shed 5 bases, J shed 0 bases, and the junction held 9 bases outside the gene matches. CDR3 loop: CASSPPRQGSSYEQYF. The DNA for the CDR3 is TGTGCCAGCAGCCCCCCGAGACAGGGGAGCTCCTACGAGCAGTACTTC.

The genes are TRBV5-6 and TRBJ2-1, with D maybe TRBD2 (6 bases). V lost 4 bases and J lost 7, with 21 bases in between. From germline, CDR1 is SGHDT and CDR2 YYEEEE. This CDR3 is built from 16 residues. Written as DNA, the CDR3 is TGTGCCAGCAGCCATATCTCCCCGGGACTCCCAAATGAGCAGTTCTTC. Translation gives CASSHISPGLPNEQFF.

This chain joins TRBV25-1 and TRBJ2-1, with 7 bases that match TRBD2. Per germline, CDR1 MGHDK and CDR2 SYGVNS. The CDR3 totals 14 residues. Unmatched junction bases numbered 8, after V lost 1 base and J lost 11 bases. The CDR3 sequence: CASSELGRGNQQFF. The CDR3 bases are TGTGCCAGCAGTGAATTGGGGCGGGGGAACCAGCAGTTCTTC.

The chain has TRBV4-1 and TRBJ2-6, with 9 bases identical to TRBD1. Germline values: CDR1 MGHRA, CDR2 YSYEKL. V lost 2 bases and J lost 0; bases outside the gene matches: 5. The CDR3 contains 18 residues. This CDR3 reads CASSQRAGQGSGANVLTF. The CDR3 DNA is TGCGCCAGCAGCCAAAGGGCGGGACAGGGCTCTGGGGCCAACGTCCTGACTTTC.

The chain uses TRBV5-1 and TRBJ2-1, with a possible D match to TRBD2 (7 bases). Germline lookup yields CDR1 SGHRS and CDR2 YFSETQ. With 6 bases removed from V and 8 bases from J, the gap between germline ends came to 18 bases. The CDR3 runs to 14 residues. Here the CDR3 reads CASTAGAVGDEQFF. CDR3 in DNA: TGCGCCAGCACCGCGGGGGCAGTGGGGGATGAGCAGTTCTTC.

The rearrangement links TRBV19 to TRBJ1-5, with TRBD1 as a possible D gene (6 bases). Between the trimmed V and J ends, which lost 5 bases and 1 base, there was a span of 12 bases. The germline gives CDR1 LNHDA, CDR2 SQIVND (reference sequence). This CDR3 spans 15 amino acids. CDR3 in DNA: TGTGCCAGTAGTGAACAGGGTTGGAGCAATCAGCCCCAGCATTTT. Encoded protein: CASSEQGWSNQPQHF.

This rearrangement joins TRBV25-1 to TRBJ1-2; 9 nucleotides line up with TRBD1. The CDR3 spans 16 residues. Unmatched junction bases numbered 15, after V lost 10 bases and J lost 3 bases. Germline assignment: CDR1 MGHDK and CDR2 SYGVNS. The CDR3 protein is CANLVLLRQGDYGYTF. The CDR3 region has the DNA TGTGCCAACTTAGTTCTACTCCGACAGGGGGACTATGGCTACACCTTC.

There are a few counts of this clone. J is TRBJ2-7 and V is TRBV18, with 7 bases identical to TRBD2. The CDR3 totals 12 residues. Trimming at V came to 6 bases and at J to 6 bases, leaving 5 bases not matched to a gene. Germline V CDR1 and CDR2: KGHSH, LQKENI. The CDR3 protein is CASSLGTTEQYF. The CDR3 nucleotides read TGTGCCAGCTCCCTCGGGACTACCGAGCAGTACTTC. Complete variable domain (other parts from reference TRBV18 and TRBJ2-7): NAGVMQNPRHLVRRRGQEARLRCSPMKGHSHVYWYRQLPEEGLKFMVYLQKENIIDESGMPKERFSAEFPKEGPSILRIQQVVRGDSAAYFCASSLGTTEQYFGPGTRLTVT.

The chain is built from TRBV7-2 and TRBJ1-3; D remains unclear. Trimming stripped 2 bases from V and 4 bases from J, with 18 bases between. Germline values: CDR1 SGHTA, CDR2 FQGNSA. CDR3 size: 17 residues. CDR3 residues: CASSLLVEGFSGNTIYF. CDR3 sequence (DNA): TGTGCCAGCAGCTTATTGGTGGAGGGATTCAGCGGAAACACCATATATTTT.

The genes are TRBV5-4 and TRBJ2-1, with D perhaps matching TRBD2 (7 bases). CDR3 size: 15 residues. In germline, CDR1 is SGHNT, CDR2 YYREEE (reference sequence). The germline V and J ends were trimmed by 0 bases and 7 bases, with 14 bases remaining between them. CDR3 residues: CASSLVRGGGNEQFF. The CDR3 region has the DNA TGTGCCAGCAGCTTGGTAAGGGGGGGCGGGAATGAGCAGTTCTTC.

This sequence joins TRBV28 and TRBJ1-2, with D perhaps matching TRBD1 (6 bases). Germline V gives CDR1 MDHEN, CDR2 SYDVKM. The CDR3 is 17 amino acids. Trimming removed 3 bases at V and 4 bases at J, with 21 bases between. This chain's CDR3 is CASSFSRGGSQGYGYTF. The CDR3 DNA sequence: TGTGCCAGCAGTTTTAGCAGGGGAGGTTCTCAAGGCTATGGCTACACCTTC.

The CDR3 loop reads CASSPQGFNGYTF. The CDR3, as DNA: TGTGCCAGCTCACCTCAGGGTTTTAATGGCTACACCTTC. The V call is TRBV18, the J call TRBJ1-2; perhaps TRBD1 as D (5 bases). The CDR3 spans 13 residues. Per germline, CDR1 KGHSH and CDR2 LQKENI. The V gene lost 3 bases and the J gene lost 6 bases, with 11 bases spanning the gap. Together with reference TRBV18 and TRBJ1-2, the CDR3 gives the full variable domain: NAGVMQNPRHLVRRRGQEARLRCSPMKGHSHVYWYRQLPEEGLKFMVYLQKENIIDESGMPKERFSAEFPKEGPSILRIQQVVRGDSAAYFCASSPQGFNGYTFGSGTRLTVV.

The chain has TRBV11-2 and TRBJ2-7; tentative D call: TRBD2 (5 bases). This CDR3 comprises 13 residues. The germline V gene has CDR1 SGHAT and CDR2 FQNNGV. V was cut by 1 base and J by 7 bases, with 11 bases left in between. CDR3 sequence (DNA): TGTGCCAGCAGCTTAGCCCTCCGGGGTGAGCAGTACTTC. It specifies CASSLALRGEQYF.

V and J are TRBV29-1 and TRBJ2-3; a possible D gene is TRBD1 (5 bases). The V gene lost 2 bases and the J gene lost 3 bases, with 9 bases spanning the gap. Germline V CDR1 and CDR2: SQVTM, ANQGSEA. This CDR3 is built from 13 residues. In DNA form, the CDR3 reads TGCAGCGTTGAACCCAGGGCTACAGATACGCAGTATTTT. As protein: CSVEPRATDTQYF.

The chain combines TRBV7-9 with TRBJ1-1; 8 nucleotides align to TRBD1. Germline assignment: CDR1 SEHNR and CDR2 FQNEAQ (reference sequence). The length of the CDR3 is 15 residues. After removal of 2 bases from V and 1 base from J, the junction contained 3 bases not matched to a gene. CDR3: CASSLSGTGNTEAFF. CDR3 in DNA: TGTGCCAGCAGCTTATCCGGGACAGGGAACACTGAAGCTTTCTTT.

The chain carries TRBV27 and TRBJ2-1, with 7 bases lining up with TRBD1. The germline V gene has CDR1 MNHEY and CDR2 SMNVEV (reference sequence). This CDR3 has 13 amino acids. J gave up 4 bases and V 7 bases, and 4 bases lay outside the gene matches. The CDR3 sequence is CASTRQGYNEQFF. The CDR3 DNA follows: TGTGCCAGCACTCGACAGGGTTACAATGAGCAGTTCTTC.

V usage is TRBV6-1 and J usage is TRBJ2-1; 12 bases match TRBD2. CDR1 and CDR2 from the germline V gene are MNHNS and SASEGT. J lost 10 bases, V lost 2 bases, and 6 bases had no gene match. The CDR3 totals 15 residues. CDR3 sequence (DNA): TGTGCCAGCAGTGAATTTGGACTAGCGGGACTCGAGCAGTTCTTC. Amino acid sequence: CASSEFGLAGLEQFF.

This clone showed up just once. This chain uses TRBV7-2 with TRBJ2-7; D not resolved. Trimming removed 3 bases at V and 7 bases at J, with 16 bases between. Germline-derived CDR1 and CDR2 are SGHTA and FQGNSA. CDR3 length: 14 amino acids. The DNA for the CDR3 is TGTGCCAGCAGCTTGAATAGGGTTTCTTGGGAGCAGTACTTC. Amino acids: CASSLNRVSWEQYF.

The CDR3 sequence: CASSFNGNTEAFF. CDR3 nucleotide sequence: TGTGCCAGCAGCTTCAACGGGAACACTGAAGCTTTCTTT. The chain uses TRBV7-9 and TRBJ1-1; D gene unclear. V dropped 3 bases and J dropped 1 base, with 6 bases sitting between them. CDR1 is SEHNR, CDR2 FQNEAQ, per germline (reference sequence). The CDR3 loop spans 13 amino acids.

This clone has only a few counts. The V gene is TRBV23-1, the J gene TRBJ2-5; D gene uncertain. TRBV23-1 is identified as an open reading frame with a role that is uncertain. The CDR3 runs 19 residues. The V end was cut by 4 bases, the J end by 0 bases, with 24 bases between. The CDR3 bases are TGCGCCAGCAGTCGAACTTGGACCGGACGTCTGGGTCACCAAGAGACCCAGTACTTC. This translates into CASSRTWTGRLGHQETQYF.

The chain carries TRBV6-6 and TRBJ1-1; TRBD1 matches at 12 bases. CDR1 MNHNY and CDR2 SVGAGI come from the germline V gene (reference sequence). The trim removed 6 bases at V and 6 bases at J, leaving 11 bases unmatched. The CDR3 runs 16 residues. CDR3 loop: CASRTGTGGAQPEAFF. DNA for the CDR3: TGTGCCAGCAGGACTGGGACAGGGGGCGCGCAGCCTGAAGCTTTCTTT.

CDR3: CASSRPFSEAFF. CDR3 DNA sequence: TGTGCCAGCAGTCGACCCTTTAGTGAAGCTTTCTTT. This chain connects TRBV6-5 to TRBJ1-1; D call uncertain. Germline V lookup: CDR1 MNHEY, CDR2 SVGAGI. This CDR3 spans 12 amino acids. V lost 5 bases to trimming and J lost 7 bases, with 11 bases between them.

This chain uses TRBV5-1 with TRBJ2-3; 7 bases align to TRBD2. The CDR3 has 17 residues. After removal of 0 bases from V and 2 bases from J, the junction contained 9 bases not matched to a gene. Germline lookup yields CDR1 SGHRS and CDR2 YFSETQ. CDR3 bases: TGCGCCAGCAGCTTGGGTACGGCTAGCGGATCCACAGATACGCAGTATTTT. This sequence encodes CASSLGTASGSTDTQYF. Using reference TRBV5-1 and TRBJ2-3 for the parts outside the CDR3, the full variable domain is KAGVTQTPRYLIKTRGQQVTLSCSPISGHRSVSWYQQTPGQGLQFLFEYFSETQRNKGNFPGRFSGRQFSNSRSEMNVSTLELGDSALYLCASSLGTASGSTDTQYFGPGTRLTVL.